A single sample gave rise to the 20 T cell receptor beta chains below, sequenced in a study of vaccination and CD4 T cells after COVID-19. As to treatment: approximately 10-day PBMC culture with coronavirus spike peptide pools or control peptides (ViraFEST assay). An Oncomine TCR Beta short-read assay was used to sequence the DNA from cultured CD4+ T cells. Each CDR3 protein is one row after TCRdb ran MiXCR on the PCR reads. Of 13,000 or so distinct CDR3 sequences listed, about 51% are singletons. The antigens of these receptors remain unknown. Sequencing used CD4+ T cells from blood, cultured in vitro. These receptors originate from a human donor who had recovered from COVID-19.

The genes are TRBV27 and TRBJ2-1, with 10 bases matching TRBD2. The CDR3 covers 13 residues. The germline gives CDR1 MNHEY, CDR2 SMNVEV (reference sequence). J lost 7 bases, V lost 6 bases, and 3 bases had no gene match. CDR3 DNA: TGTGCCAGCAGACTAGCGGGACTAAATGAGCAGTTCTTC. This codes for CASRLAGLNEQFF.

This clonotype was found a few times. The chain recombines TRBV20-1 with TRBJ1-2; 8 bases line up with TRBD1. The J segment lost 4 bases and the V segment lost 3 bases, leaving 4 bases of the junction unmatched. The CDR3 runs 13 residues. Germline-derived CDR1 and CDR2 are DFQATT and SNEGSKA (reference sequence). DNA of the CDR3: TGCAGTGCTAGGGAAACAGGGGGCTATGGCTACACCTTC. Amino acid sequence: CSARETGGYGYTF.

CDR3 nucleotides: TGTGCCAGCAGCTCGGCCGGGACAAGGCAGTTCTTC. Its protein product is CASSSAGTRQFF. The chain carries TRBV7-3 and TRBJ2-1; possible D gene TRBD1, 6 bases. The CDR3 spans 12 residues. CDR1 and CDR2 from the germline V gene are SGHTA and FQGTGA. Trimming pared 4 bases from V and 12 bases from J, leaving 13 bases between.

The rearrangement joins TRBV10-3 to TRBJ2-3; the D gene is possibly TRBD2 (6 bases). V dropped 4 bases and J dropped 4 bases, with 12 bases sitting between them. The CDR3 runs to 14 residues. Germline lookup yields CDR1 ENHRY and CDR2 SYGVKD. DNA of the CDR3: TGTGCCATCAGTGGTAGCGGAGCCCCAGATACGCAGTATTTT. As protein: CAISGSGAPDTQYF.

The chain links TRBV4-1 to TRBJ2-2, with 8 bases that match TRBD1. CDR1 is MGHRA, CDR2 YSYEKL, per germline. This CDR3 spans 17 amino acids. V shed 2 bases and J 3 bases; nucleotides not matched to a gene: 8. CDR3 region: CASSQPTGQGDTGELFF. The CDR3 coding sequence is TGCGCCAGCAGCCAACCTACCGGACAGGGAGACACCGGGGAGCTGTTTTTT.

The chain's CDR3 is CASSKDGSPSYNEQFF. CDR3 bases: TGTGCCAGCAGCAAAGACGGGTCCCCGTCCTACAATGAGCAGTTCTTC. The V gene is TRBV21-1, the J gene TRBJ2-1; TRBD1, the D gene given by the table, was not confirmed from the DNA. TRBV21-1 is a listed pseudogene. The CDR3 consists of 16 residues.

V is TRBV5-4 and J is TRBJ1-2, with D tentatively TRBD1 (6 bases). Germline-derived CDR1 and CDR2 are SGHNT and YYREEE (reference sequence). This CDR3 is 13 amino acids long. V was clipped by 4 bases and J by 2 bases, with 9 bases between them. CDR3 region: CASSPGGNYGYTF. The DNA for the CDR3 is TGTGCCAGCAGCCCCGGGGGCAACTATGGCTACACCTTC.

This clonotype came up a few times. The chain is built from TRBV19 and TRBJ2-2; D ambiguous. This CDR3 has 14 residues. Germline-derived CDR1 and CDR2 are LNHDA and SQIVND (reference sequence). V shed 2 bases and J shed 0 bases, with 4 bases lying between them. The CDR3 coding sequence is TGTGCCAGTAGTATACTAGCGAACACCGGGGAGCTGTTTTTT. It is translated as CASSILANTGELFF.

V usage is TRBV6-1 and J usage is TRBJ1-5; the D is unclear. The CDR3 is 14 residues long. Per the germline V gene, CDR1 is MNHNS and CDR2 is SASEGT. V lost 3 bases to trimming and J lost 4 bases, with 10 bases between them. The CDR3 DNA reads as TGTGCCAGCAGTGATTGGCAGCGTAATCAGCCCCAGCATTTT. Translated: CASSDWQRNQPQHF.

The sample holds a few counts of this clonotype. The chain joins TRBV7-9 to TRBJ2-5; 10 positions agree with TRBD2. CDR3 length: 14 residues. V trimming: 2 bases; J trimming: 3 bases; junction bases outside the gene matches: 0. CDR1 is SEHNR and CDR2 is FQNEAQ in the germline V gene (reference sequence). CDR3 region: CASSLLAGEETQYF. CDR3 nucleotide sequence: TGTGCCAGCAGCTTACTAGCGGGGGAAGAGACCCAGTACTTC. Drawing the rest from reference TRBV7-9 and TRBJ2-5, the complete variable domain is DTGVSQNPRHKITKRGQNVTFRCDPISEHNRLYWYRQTLGQGPEFLTYFQNEAQLEKSRLLSDRFSAERPKGSFSTLEIQRTEQGDSAMYLCASSLLAGEETQYFGPGTRLLVL.

The chain carries TRBV4-3 and TRBJ2-3; 16 bases line up with TRBD2. Germline V gives CDR1 LGHNA, CDR2 YSLEER. The length of the CDR3 is 16 residues. V shed 4 bases and J 4 bases; nucleotides not matched to a gene: 2. The CDR3 is CASSPGLAGGADTQYF. In nucleotides, the CDR3 is TGCGCCAGCAGCCCGGGACTAGCGGGAGGGGCAGATACGCAGTATTTT.

A few counts support this clonotype. The chain links TRBV25-1 to TRBJ2-2; 12 bases map to TRBD2. Germline CDR1 is MGHDK and CDR2 is SYGVNS. CDR3 length: 17 residues. Trimming at V came to 7 bases and at J to 0 bases, leaving 6 bases not matched to a gene. The CDR3 DNA sequence: TGTGCCAGCAACCGACTAGCGGGAGCCGCGAACACCGGGGAGCTGTTTTTT. This translates into CASNRLAGAANTGELFF.

The chain employs TRBV4-2 and TRBJ1-5; TRBD1 matches at 8 bases. The CDR3 runs 15 residues. With V trimmed by 4 bases and J by 4 bases, 6 bases remained unmatched. Germline CDR1 LGHNA, CDR2 YNFKEQ. The CDR3 sequence is CASSPDRATNQPQHF. The CDR3 DNA reads as TGTGCCAGCAGCCCGGACAGGGCTACGAATCAGCCCCAGCATTTT.

J is TRBJ1-4 and V is TRBV30; D gene uncertain. The CDR3 consists of 13 residues. The germline V gene encodes CDR1 GTSNPN and CDR2 SVGIG (reference sequence). The V and J ends lost 5 bases and 6 bases respectively, with 13 bases between them. The DNA of the CDR3 is TGTGCCTGGTCGACCGCACCATATGAAAAACTGTTTTTT. Encoded protein: CAWSTAPYEKLFF.

V gene TRBV12-3 or TRBV12-4 combines with J gene TRBJ2-3; no firm D call. CDR3 length: 14 residues. V dropped 0 bases and J dropped 2 bases, with 6 bases sitting between them. The CDR3 sequence: CASSLAGSTDTQYF. The CDR3 nucleotides are TGTGCCAGCAGTTTAGCAGGGTCCACAGATACGCAGTATTTT.

The chain carries TRBV6-4 and TRBJ2-3; D call uncertain. The CDR3 sequence is 13 residues long. CDR1 and CDR2 from the germline V gene are MRHNA and SNTAGT. Trimming pared 3 bases from V and 2 bases from J, leaving 6 bases between. The CDR3 loop is CASSDGDTDTQYF. The DNA for the CDR3 is TGTGCCAGCAGTGATGGGGACACAGATACGCAGTATTTT.

In its sample, this clonotype was seen once. The rearrangement uses TRBV25-1 and TRBJ1-1; D remains ambiguous. Between the trimmed V and J ends, which lost 4 bases and 1 base, there was a span of 7 bases. Germline values: CDR1 MGHDK, CDR2 SYGVNS. CDR3 length: 13 residues. CDR3 DNA: TGTGCCAGCAGTGGACTCTCGAACACTGAAGCTTTCTTT. It codes for CASSGLSNTEAFF. Variable domain in full (rest from reference TRBV25-1 and TRBJ1-1): EADIYQTPRYLVIGTGKKITLECSQTMGHDKMYWYQQDPGMELHLIHYSYGVNSTEKGDLSSESTVSRIRTEHFPLTLESARPSHTSQYLCASSGLSNTEAFFGQGTRLTVV.

The count of this clonotype is one. V usage is TRBV18 and J usage is TRBJ1-1; no firm D call. V dropped 6 bases and J dropped 1 base, with 12 bases sitting between them. CDR3 length equals 14 residues. Germline V gene lookup returns CDR1 KGHSH and CDR2 LQKENI. The CDR3 spells CASSPSAANTEAFF. CDR3 bases: TGTGCCAGCTCCCCTTCGGCGGCGAACACTGAAGCTTTCTTT.

This clonotype was counted between two and nine times. V is TRBV4-3 and J is TRBJ2-5; 7 bases map to TRBD2. The CDR3 length is 14 residues. Losses at the gene ends were 1 base for V and 4 bases for J; bases not matched to a gene: 3. Germline V gives CDR1 LGHNA, CDR2 YSLEER. CDR3 residues: CASSQAGGGETQYF. The DNA for the CDR3 is TGCGCCAGCAGCCAAGCGGGAGGTGGAGAGACCCAGTACTTC.

This chain uses TRBV12-3 or TRBV12-4 with TRBJ2-7, with 7 bases matching TRBD1. There are 14 residues in the CDR3. With V trimmed by 6 bases and J by 2 bases, 7 bases remained unmatched. CDR3 sequence (DNA): TGTGCCAGCAGACCACAGGGGCGTGCCTACGAGCAGTACTTC. Protein: CASRPQGRAYEQYF.